Each of the 5 T cell receptor beta chains below was sequenced from the same sample in a study of technical replicates of blood from several donors. Assay used: immunoSEQ multiplex PCR; TCRdb lists only in-frame clones, some missing. The sample yields approximately 73,000 clones, over 90% seen once. Source material: T cells isolated from PBMCs. Source of these receptors: a human donor in good health.

V is TRBV11-3 and J is TRBJ2-7, with 10 bases identical to TRBD1. V gave up 2 bases and J gave up 5 bases; unmatched junction bases: 6. In germline, CDR1 is SGHNT, CDR2 YENEEA. The CDR3 is made up of 15 amino acids. The CDR3 region is CASSLFGQGVHEQYF. DNA of the CDR3: TGTGCCAGCAGCTTATTTGGACAGGGGGTCCACGAGCAGTACTTC.

The J gene is TRBJ2-2, the V gene TRBV19; D uncertain. The CDR3 is 14 amino acids. The V end was cut by 6 bases, the J end by 3 bases, with 11 bases between. Germline V lookup: CDR1 LNHDA, CDR2 SQIVND (reference sequence). The CDR3 spells CASRPFRDTGELFF. The CDR3 DNA follows: TGTGCCAGTAGACCATTCCGGGACACCGGGGAGCTGTTTTTT.

The chain uses TRBV19 and TRBJ1-2; D uncertain. In germline, CDR1 is LNHDA, CDR2 SQIVND (reference sequence). The V end was cut by 3 bases, the J end by 2 bases, with 4 bases between. This CDR3 has 12 residues. CDR3 coding DNA: TGTGCCAGTAGTATGACAAACTATGGCTACACCTTC. This translates into CASSMTNYGYTF.

This clone was detected once. The chain recombines TRBV6-6 with TRBJ1-4, with D perhaps TRBD1 (5 bases). The germline CDR1 and CDR2 sequences are MNHNY and SVGAGI (reference sequence). This CDR3 is 15 amino acids long. Trimming shortened V by 6 bases and J by 7 bases, and 18 bases separated the two germline ends. CDR3 loop: CASSHGGTGSEKLFF. CDR3 DNA: TGTGCCAGCAGCCACGGGGGGACGGGGAGTGAAAAACTGTTTTTT.

This clone has just one count. The gene calls are TRBV23-1 and TRBJ1-1; D is perhaps TRBD1 (6 bases). TRBV23-1 is noted as an ORF with a role that remains uncertain. CDR3 length: 19 amino acids. Trimming took 0 bases from V and 0 from J, leaving 20 bases between them. In nucleotides, the CDR3 is TGCGCCAGCAGTCAATCTAAAGCACCGGGACAAAGAATGAACACTGAAGCTTTCTTT. Its protein is CASSQSKAPGQRMNTEAFF.